A single sample is the source of the 5 T cell receptor beta chains below, sequenced in a study of Graves' ophthalmopathy and Graves' hyperthyroidism. TCR beta CDR3 regions were amplified from RNA transcripts. HTBI primers served in a first-round RT-PCR, which a second-round multiplex PCR followed. MiXCR, applied by TCRdb to the multiplex PCR reads, yields one record per CDR3 protein. Of about 390,000 distinct CDR3 sequences in the sample, about 16% were seen once. Material: peripheral blood. The origin of the receptors is a woman younger than 30 with stable Graves' hyperthyroidism.

The chain combines TRBV7-3 with TRBJ1-4; D gene uncertain. In germline, CDR1 is SGHTA, CDR2 FQGTGA. V was cut by 7 bases and J by 6 bases, with 12 bases left in between. The CDR3 runs 13 residues. CDR3: CASTDGIHEKLFF. DNA of the CDR3: TGTGCCAGCACTGACGGGATACATGAAAAACTGTTTTTT.

The chain links TRBV7-8 to TRBJ2-2; D is unclear. Germline lookup yields CDR1 SGHVS and CDR2 FQNEAQ. CDR3 length equals 14 residues. V was cut by 3 bases and J by 6 bases, with 11 bases left in between. CDR3 DNA sequence: TGTGCCAGCAGCTTGTCTCATCGGGCCGGGGAGCTGTTTTTT. Translating it yields CASSLSHRAGELFF.

This clonotype has at least ten counts. The rearrangement links TRBV12-3 or TRBV12-4 to TRBJ2-7; 7 nucleotides agree with TRBD2. Trimming at V came to 4 bases and at J to 0 bases, leaving 3 bases not matched to a gene. The CDR3 runs to 14 residues. The CDR3 is CASSSSGSSYEQYF. Written as DNA, the CDR3 is TGTGCCAGCAGTTCTAGCGGTAGCTCCTACGAGCAGTACTTC.

This clonotype was recorded many times. J is TRBJ2-7 and V is TRBV7-2; TRBD1 is a possible D gene (6 bases). Trimming stripped 1 base from V and 2 bases from J, with 15 bases between. Germline-derived CDR1 and CDR2 are SGHTA and FQGNSA. CDR3 length: 16 residues. CDR3 in amino acids: CASSLGLGTLPYEQYF. The CDR3 DNA sequence: TGTGCCAGCAGCTTAGGGCTGGGGACACTTCCCTACGAGCAGTACTTC.

This clonotype appeared many times. The CDR3 DNA is TGCGCCAGCAGCCAATCGCCCAAAGTATCAGTTGGCTACACCTTC. Translating gives CASSQSPKVSVGYTF. The chain employs TRBV4-1 and TRBJ1-2; no definite D call. Germline-derived CDR1 and CDR2 are MGHRA and YSYEKL. Trimming pared 2 bases from V and 7 bases from J, leaving 17 bases between. The CDR3 is made up of 15 amino acids.